A selection of T cell receptor beta chains follows, all from one sample in a study of CD8 T cells in ankylosing spondylitis. TCRdb passed the 5' RACE reads through MiXCR, listing each CDR3 protein once. The data show some 38,000 distinct CDR3 sequences, 3% seen once. Specimen: blood, either unsorted or a sorted T cell fraction (not recorded which). The source is a male donor with ankylosing spondylitis or in good health (not recorded which). Both conserved end residues are trimmed from each CDR3.

V,CDR3
TRBV9,ASSQTSGAPNEQF
TRBV9,ASSVRQGAQYETQY
TRBV9,ASSVGGGGINEQF
TRBV9,ASTSGALAGGHNEQF
TRBV9,ASSPPGLDTQY
TRBV9,ASSVEVHSRNTIY
TRBV9,ASSVSLVDTQY
TRBV9,ASSVSQEQETQY
TRBV9,ASQGRGQETQY
TRBV9,ASSVVPSGSRVTGELF
TRBV9,ASSPGTSGTGEQF
TRBV9,ASSSSWEKLF
TRBV9,ASSTGHSNTGELF
TRBV9,ASSGRGVGGNTIY
TRBV9,ASSVDSVNTQY
TRBV9,ASSVEARISTDTQY
TRBV9,ASSVRGTSGGLGTDTQY
TRBV9,ASSLQGSFSGNTIY
TRBV9,ASSVATGRTNEKLF
TRBV9,ASSAGQGVRETQY
TRBV9,ASSVEGLGNEQF
TRBV9,ASSVGGASSTDTQY
TRBV9,ASSVAPPGGPGDTQY
TRBV9,ASNARGGVKDTQY
TRBV9,ASSVGPGGYTGELF
TRBV9,ASSFGTETSGEQF
TRBV9,ASSVVSGTGLGYTEAF